The 26 T cell receptor beta chains given below trace back to one sample, sequenced in a study of blood T cells in healthy people across ages. Through a sample-barcoded 5' primer and a J-beta primer mix, a second PCR was run for roughly 6 to 12 cycles. In TCRdb, the 5' RACE reads were re-called with MiXCR into one record per CDR3 protein. Of around 990,000 distinct CDR3 sequences detected, approximately 25% appear once; the ten largest clones hold around 0.75%. The sample also formed part of further work on T cells of mothers and their children.

The sample comprised blood. These receptors originate from a girl aged 2-10 years in good health.

The chain is built from TRBV12-3 or TRBV12-4 and TRBJ1-3; a weak D match, TRBD1 (5 bases). Trimming cost V 8 bases and J 2 bases, with 7 bases left between them. The CDR3 consists of 12 residues. This CDR3 is CASWDPGNTIYF. Here the CDR3 DNA reads TGTGCCAGCTGGGACCCTGGAAACACCATATATTTT.

This clonotype was observed a handful of times. The CDR3 DNA is TGTGCTAGTGGTTTGGTAAAGGGCACTGAAGCTTTCTTT. Protein: CASGLVKGTEAFF. The gene calls are TRBV12-5 and TRBJ1-1, with D hard to call. This CDR3 spans 13 amino acids. Germline-derived CDR1 and CDR2 are LGHNT and FRNRAP. V lost 0 bases and J lost 4, with 6 bases in between.

V is TRBV3-1 and J is TRBJ2-1, with D maybe TRBD2 (6 bases). Trimming removed 2 bases at V and 3 bases at J, with 20 bases between. This CDR3 comprises 18 residues. CDR1 and CDR2 from the germline V gene are LGHDT and YNNKEL (reference sequence). CDR3 in DNA: TGTGCCAGCAGCCAAAGGGGACTTGCGGGGTCGGACTACAATGAGCAGTTCTTC. This sequence encodes CASSQRGLAGSDYNEQFF.

The sample holds a few counts of this clonotype. The V call is TRBV12-3 or TRBV12-4, the J call TRBJ2-1, with 7 bases aligning to TRBD2. The J call may be wrong; the DNA end is better matched by TRBJ2-7. The CDR3 covers 13 residues. The CDR3 sequence: CASGRDYLYEQYF. The CDR3 DNA is TGTGCCAGCGGACGGGACTACCTCTACGAGCAGTACTTC.

The chain has TRBV6-6 and TRBJ2-7; D is unresolved. CDR1 is MNHNY, CDR2 SVGAGI, per germline (reference sequence). CDR3 length: 15 amino acids. V gave up 0 bases and J gave up 2 bases, with 11 bases separating them. The CDR3 region is CASSYSPGYPYEQYF. The CDR3 region has the DNA TGTGCCAGCAGTTACTCGCCCGGGTACCCCTACGAGCAGTACTTC.

This sequence joins TRBV6-5 and TRBJ2-5; D unresolved. This CDR3 has 15 residues. With 5 bases removed from V and 4 bases from J, the gap between germline ends came to 17 bases. Germline V gives CDR1 MNHEY, CDR2 SVGAGI. In DNA, the CDR3 is TGTGCCAGCAGTACGGCGCTATGGTCCACAGAGACCCAGTACTTC. Its protein is CASSTALWSTETQYF.

This chain uses TRBV7-2 with TRBJ2-5; D perhaps matches TRBD1 (7 bases). The germline V gene has CDR1 SGHTA and CDR2 FQGNSA. The CDR3 loop spans 17 amino acids. V was pared by 1 base and J by 14 bases, with 29 bases between. This CDR3 reads CASSLVPGGQGHVDGYF. In DNA form, the CDR3 reads TGTGCCAGCAGCTTAGTTCCAGGGGGGCAGGGCCACGTCGATGGATACTTC. Variable domain in full (rest from reference TRBV7-2 and TRBJ2-5): GAGVSQSPSNKVTEKGKDVELRCDPISGHTALYWYRQSLGQGLEFLIYFQGNSAPDKSGLPSDRFSAERTGGSVSTLTIQRTQQEDSAVYLCASSLVPGGQGHVDGYFGPGTRLLVL.

This clonotype was picked up a small number of times. This rearrangement joins TRBV20-1 to TRBJ1-2; maybe TRBD1 (6 bases). The germline V gene encodes CDR1 DFQATT and CDR2 SNEGSKA (reference sequence). This CDR3 is built from 12 residues. The CDR3 DNA is TGCAGACCGACAGGTACTACCTATGGCTACACCTTC. Encoded protein: CRPTGTTYGYTF.

This clonotype was found a few times. One end of the junction is discordant with germline, which a read error may explain. The chain combines TRBV7-9 with TRBJ2-6; D may be TRBD1 (6 bases). The CDR3 extends over 15 amino acids. Germline loops: CDR1 SEHNR, CDR2 FQNEAQ (reference sequence). The CDR3 DNA follows: TGTGCCTGCAGCGGTACAGGGTTTGGGGCCAACGTCCTGACTTTC. It specifies CACSGTGFGANVLTF.

The chain has TRBV7-9 and TRBJ2-3, with a possible D match to TRBD1 (5 bases). The CDR3 covers 14 residues. Germline values: CDR1 SEHNR, CDR2 FQNEAQ (reference sequence). The ends were cut back, 2 bases at V and 3 bases at J, with 9 bases in the middle. CDR3 amino acids: CASSLQGWTDTQYF. DNA of the CDR3: TGTGCCAGCAGCTTACAGGGTTGGACAGATACGCAGTATTTT.

This clonotype was detected only a few times. One end of the junction does not line up with germline, which may come from a read error. J is TRBJ2-4 and V is TRBV6-2 or TRBV6-3; the match to TRBD1 covers 7 bases. From germline, CDR1 is MNHEY and CDR2 SVGEGT. The CDR3 is 17 amino acids. The CDR3 DNA sequence: TGTGCCAGCAGTTACGTCCTGGGGGACAGAGCCAAAAACGTTCAGTACTTC. Its translation: CASSYVLGDRAKNVQYF.

This sequence joins TRBV27 and TRBJ1-6, with D perhaps TRBD1 (6 bases). The V gene's germline CDR1 is MNHEY and CDR2 SMNVEV (reference sequence). V was pared by 11 bases and J by 10 bases, with 18 bases between. The CDR3 sequence is 13 residues long. Written as DNA, the CDR3 is TGTGCCTCCACGCCAGGGGTAGGATCACCCCTCCACTTT. Its protein product is CASTPGVGSPLHF.

In its sample, this clonotype was seen a few times. The rearrangement joins TRBV9 to TRBJ2-3; 8 bases align to TRBD1. V trimming: 3 bases; J trimming: 0 bases; junction bases outside the gene matches: 3. This CDR3 comprises 15 residues. Germline V CDR1 and CDR2: SGDLS, YYNGEE. This chain's CDR3 is CASSARQGSTDTQYF. The CDR3 nucleotides are TGTGCCAGCAGCGCCAGACAGGGGAGCACAGATACGCAGTATTTT.

The chain combines TRBV7-2 with TRBJ2-4; tentative D call: TRBD2 (6 bases). Trimming took off 2 bases at V and 8 bases at J, with 13 bases between the two ends. Germline-derived CDR1 and CDR2 are SGHTA and FQGNSA. CDR3 size: 14 residues. CDR3 loop: CASSLPEWGDIQYF. In DNA form, the CDR3 reads TGTGCCAGCAGCTTACCGGAGTGGGGGGACATTCAGTACTTC.

This clonotype has ten or more counts. This rearrangement joins TRBV10-3 to TRBJ2-5; 7 nucleotides align to TRBD1. This CDR3 region has 13 residues. Germline assignment: CDR1 ENHRY and CDR2 SYGVKD. Trimming removed 5 bases from V and 2 bases from J; junction bases left unmatched: 2. DNA for the CDR3: TGTGCCATCAGTACACAGGGGCAAGAGACCCAGTACTTC. Translating it yields CAISTQGQETQYF.

CDR3 nucleotides: TGTGCCAGCAAATGGGGCGTGAACACTGAAGCTTTCTTT. Its protein product is CASKWGVNTEAFF. The J gene is TRBJ1-1, the V gene TRBV12-3 or TRBV12-4, with D possibly matching TRBD1 (5 bases). The germline V and J ends were trimmed by 7 bases and 0 bases, with 9 bases remaining between them. This CDR3 comprises 13 residues.

The J gene is TRBJ2-5, the V gene TRBV7-2; D not resolved. The J call may not be correct, given that the DNA end is closer to TRBJ2-1. The CDR3 is 13 amino acids. CDR1 SGHTA and CDR2 FQGNSA come from the germline V gene. CDR3 amino acids: CASSLAERNEQFF. CDR3 nucleotides: TGTGCCAGCAGCTTAGCAGAGAGAAATGAGCAGTTCTTC.

This sequence joins TRBV20-1 and TRBJ2-3; 9 nucleotides align to TRBD1. Germline CDR1 DFQATT, CDR2 SNEGSKA (reference sequence). V lost 3 bases, J lost 4 bases, and 5 bases stayed unmatched. The CDR3 is 14 amino acids. The CDR3 sequence: CSASTGGYADTQYF. The CDR3 nucleotides read TGCAGTGCTAGTACAGGGGGCTACGCAGATACGCAGTATTTT.

This clonotype was seen ten or more times. The CDR3 region has the DNA TGTGCCAGCAGCTTTGGCAGGGCAGAGACCCAGTACTTC. Protein product: CASSFGRAETQYF. This sequence joins TRBV7-9 and TRBJ2-5; a possible D gene is TRBD1 (5 bases). V was trimmed by 3 bases and J by 4 bases, leaving 9 bases between them. Germline V gives CDR1 SEHNR, CDR2 FQNEAQ (reference sequence). The CDR3 has 13 residues.

The CDR3 sequence is CASSNPGDQYF. The CDR3 DNA sequence: TGCGCCAGCAGCAACCCTGGAGACCAGTACTTC. The chain combines TRBV5-1 with TRBJ2-5; no clear D. Trimming took off 4 bases at V and 10 bases at J, with 11 bases between the two ends. The CDR3 length is 11 residues. Germline V gene sequence: CDR1 SGHRS, CDR2 YFSETQ.

The CDR3 DNA reads as TGCAGCGTCCGACAGGGTTCGGTTGGTTCACCCCTCCACTTT. Its translation: CSVRQGSVGSPLHF. J is TRBJ1-6 and V is TRBV29-1; 7 positions match TRBD1. The CDR3 loop spans 14 amino acids. V lost 6 bases, J lost 9 bases, and 11 bases stayed unmatched. The germline V gene encodes CDR1 SQVTM and CDR2 ANQGSEA.

This clonotype was detected only a few times. The chain carries TRBV7-3 and TRBJ2-1; possible D gene TRBD2, 5 bases. Deletions cut 1 base from V and 8 bases from J, with 9 bases between. This CDR3 contains 13 residues. From germline, CDR1 is SGHTA and CDR2 FQGTGA. The CDR3 is CASSLIEEDEQFF. CDR3 bases: TGTGCCAGCAGCTTAATAGAGGAGGATGAGCAGTTCTTC.

This clonotype has only a few counts. The junction and the germline gene differ at one end; a read error may be behind it. The rearrangement links TRBV6-1 to TRBJ1-1; D gene ambiguous. This CDR3 is 10 amino acids long. Germline values: CDR1 MNHNS, CDR2 SASEGT. For the CDR3, the DNA is TGTGCCAGCAGTCAGGAGACGGCTGGATTT. This sequence encodes CASSQETAGF.

The J gene is TRBJ1-3, the V gene TRBV9; tentatively, D is TRBD1 (6 bases). Germline values: CDR1 SGDLS, CDR2 YYNGEE. The V end was cut by 3 bases, the J end by 0 bases, with 10 bases between. The CDR3 is 15 amino acids. The CDR3 DNA sequence: TGTGCCAGCAGCGCCCTACAGGGCTCTGGAAACACCATATATTTT. This codes for CASSALQGSGNTIYF.

This clonotype appeared a few times. V is TRBV20-1 and J is TRBJ2-5, with 7 bases that match TRBD1. The junction had 9 bases not matched to a gene; V was cut back by 0 bases and J by 2 bases. CDR1 is DFQATT and CDR2 is SNEGSKA in the germline V gene (reference sequence). CDR3 length: 16 amino acids. CDR3 in DNA: TGCAGTGCTAGAGACTACGAACAGGGGCGTCAAGAGACCCAGTACTTC. It encodes CSARDYEQGRQETQYF.

In its sample, this clonotype was seen a few times. CDR3 amino acids: CASSVLRGVNEKLFF. CDR3 bases: TGTGCCAGCAGTGTACTCAGGGGGGTGAATGAAAAACTGTTTTTT. This chain joins TRBV12-3 or TRBV12-4 and TRBJ1-4; 7 nucleotides align to TRBD1. This CDR3 is 15 amino acids long. V dropped 5 bases and J dropped 5; count of bases not matched to a gene: 8.